Listed here are 23 T cell receptor beta chains from one sample, sequenced in a study of shared clonotypes between healthy human individuals. Only in-frame clones appear in the TCRdb table, and some are missing; sequencing was by immunoSEQ multiplex PCR. The table has 2 million to 2.5 million clones, roughly 93% seen once. Sequencing was done on a sample of naive CD4+ T cells from PBMCs. Subset in this sample: CD45RA+ positively selected. Receptors originate from a man aged 18 to 35 in good health. Some clones in this sample may be carry-over from other donors' samples.

This rearrangement joins TRBV7-6 to TRBJ2-1; 13 bases map to TRBD2. Germline-derived CDR1 and CDR2 are SGHVS and FNYEAQ. This CDR3 contains 17 residues. V gave up 1 base and J gave up 4 bases; unmatched junction bases: 4. CDR3 residues: CASSLGGLAGVYNEQFF. DNA of the CDR3: TGTGCCAGCAGCTTAGGCGGACTAGCGGGAGTGTACAATGAGCAGTTCTTC.

This clone has only one observation. In DNA, the CDR3 is TGTGCCAGCAGCGTTAGCGGGGAGACCCTTAATGAGCAGTTCTTC. Residues: CASSVSGETLNEQFF. The chain uses TRBV7-2 and TRBJ2-1, with 8 bases lining up with TRBD2. CDR1 and CDR2 (germline): SGHTA, FQGNSA. The CDR3 runs to 15 residues. The J segment lost 7 bases and the V segment lost 5 bases, leaving 10 bases of the junction unmatched.

The V gene is TRBV30, the J gene TRBJ1-1; D not resolved. CDR3 size: 13 residues. The V end was cut by 4 bases, the J end by 1 base, with 10 bases between. Germline loops: CDR1 GTSNPN, CDR2 SVGIG (reference sequence). CDR3 sequence: CAWIGNPNTEAFF. CDR3 sequence (DNA): TGTGCCTGGATCGGGAACCCGAACACTGAAGCTTTCTTT.

In the case of this clone: One end of the junction is discordant with germline, which a read error may explain. The chain links TRBV28 to TRBJ1-1; D is perhaps TRBD1 (5 bases). The CDR3 extends over 11 amino acids. Looked up from germline, CDR1 is MDHEN and CDR2 is SYDVKM. This chain's CDR3 is CASSLGGEGSF. Written as DNA, the CDR3 is TGTGCCAGCAGTTTAGGGGGTGAGGGTTCGTTT.

This chain joins TRBV28 and TRBJ2-3, with unresolved D. V was pared by 5 bases and J by 0 bases, with 12 bases between. In germline, CDR1 is MDHEN, CDR2 SYDVKM. The CDR3 runs to 15 residues. The CDR3 sequence: CASSAFAASTDTQYF. CDR3 coding DNA: TGTGCCAGCAGTGCATTCGCGGCGAGCACAGATACGCAGTATTTT.

V and J are TRBV30 and TRBJ2-1; TRBD2 agrees at 11 bases. The CDR3 is made up of 16 amino acids. CDR1 is GTSNPN and CDR2 is SVGIG in the germline V gene (reference sequence). With V trimmed by 4 bases and J by 4 bases, 9 bases remained unmatched. The CDR3 reads CAWMASGRSWYNEQFF. CDR3 in DNA: TGTGCCTGGATGGCTAGCGGGAGGTCTTGGTACAATGAGCAGTTCTTC.

As to this clone: Other DNA sequences in this sample translate to the same CDR3. The V gene is TRBV5-1, the J gene TRBJ2-1; D unclear. There are 15 residues in the CDR3. Trimming shortened V by 0 bases and J by 0 bases, and 7 bases separated the two germline ends. Germline-derived CDR1 and CDR2 are SGHRS and YFSETQ. The CDR3: CASSLEPSSYNEQFF. In DNA, the CDR3 is TGCGCCAGCAGCTTGGAACCGAGCTCCTACAATGAGCAGTTCTTC.

The V call is TRBV9, the J call TRBJ2-6, with 11 bases fitting TRBD2. Unmatched junction bases numbered 4, after V lost 0 bases and J lost 2 bases. The CDR3 consists of 18 residues. Germline V gene lookup returns CDR1 SGDLS and CDR2 YYNGEE. The CDR3 sequence: CASSVALAGDTGANVLTF. The CDR3 nucleotides are TGTGCCAGCAGCGTAGCACTAGCGGGAGACACTGGGGCCAACGTCCTGACTTTC.

The rearrangement uses TRBV27 and TRBJ2-7; 7 bases fit TRBD2. V shed 4 bases, J shed 2 bases, and the junction held 8 bases outside the gene matches. CDR3 length: 15 residues. The germline V gene has CDR1 MNHEY and CDR2 SMNVEV (reference sequence). The CDR3 spells CASSSPSGGAYEQYF. For the CDR3, the DNA is TGTGCCAGCAGTTCTCCTAGCGGAGGGGCCTACGAGCAGTACTTC.

J is TRBJ1-1 and V is TRBV12-5, with D tentatively TRBD1 (5 bases). This CDR3 has 14 residues. CDR1 is LGHNT and CDR2 is FRNRAP in the germline V gene. Trimming stripped 6 bases from V and 2 bases from J, with 13 bases between. The CDR3 sequence: CASGQGAGNTEAFF. DNA for the CDR3: TGTGCTAGTGGCCAAGGGGCGGGTAACACTGAAGCTTTCTTT. The whole variable domain, remainder taken from reference TRBV12-5 and TRBJ1-1, is DARVTQTPRHKVTEMGQEVTMRCQPILGHNTVFWYRQTMMQGLELLAYFRNRAPLDDSGMPKDRFSAEMPDATLATLKIQPSEPRDSAVYFCASGQGAGNTEAFFGQGTRLTVV.

As for this clone: One junction end does not reproduce the germline sequence, and a read error may be involved. The V call is TRBV6-1, the J call TRBJ1-2, with a weak D call TRBD1 (5 bases). The CDR3 sequence is 15 residues long. Germline CDR1 is MNHNS and CDR2 is SASEGT. CDR3 bases: TGTGTCAGCAGTGAAGCGCTCCAGGGAGTCTATGGCTACACCTTC. Encoded protein: CVSSEALQGVYGYTF.

This clone came up once. In the same sample, other DNA sequences code for this CDR3. This sequence joins TRBV11-2 and TRBJ2-1, with 8 bases matching TRBD2. This CDR3 is built from 14 residues. Trimming took 3 bases from V and 8 from J; bases not matched to a gene: 6. CDR1 is SGHAT, CDR2 FQNNGV, per germline. CDR3 in amino acids: CASSFTSGSDEQFF. CDR3 coding DNA: TGTGCCAGCAGCTTTACCAGCGGGAGCGATGAGCAGTTCTTC.

This clone was observed a few times. As DNA, the CDR3 is TGTGCCAGCATTTGGGCGTTAGGCGGGGAGCTGTTTTTT. Its translation is CASIWALGGELFF. V usage is TRBV28 and J usage is TRBJ2-2, with D unclear. The CDR3 is 13 amino acids. V lost 7 bases and J 7 bases, leaving 13 bases between the germline ends. Per germline, CDR1 MDHEN and CDR2 SYDVKM.

This clone was seen just once. The chain recombines TRBV4-1 with TRBJ1-3, with 8 positions matching TRBD1. Losses at the gene ends were 4 bases for V and 6 bases for J; bases not matched to a gene: 5. The germline CDR1 and CDR2 sequences are MGHRA and YSYEKL. The CDR3 covers 14 residues. The DNA of the CDR3 is TGCGCCAGCAGCCCCCGGGGACAGGCAAACACCATATATTTT. Protein: CASSPRGQANTIYF.

V usage is TRBV18 and J usage is TRBJ2-4, with a tentative D call TRBD1 (6 bases). The V end lost 3 bases, the J end lost 2 bases, and 11 bases lay between the germline ends. Germline CDR1 KGHSH, CDR2 LQKENI. The CDR3 has 15 residues. The CDR3 is CASSPLGTSKNIQYF. CDR3 sequence (DNA): TGTGCCAGCTCACCGTTAGGGACATCCAAAAACATTCAGTACTTC.

The sample holds one count of this clone. The chain is built from TRBV10-1 and TRBJ2-7, with TRBD2 identical over 7 bases. Germline V gives CDR1 WNHNN, CDR2 SYGVQD (reference sequence). Unmatched junction bases numbered 13, after V lost 2 bases and J lost 3 bases. This CDR3 comprises 17 residues. This CDR3 is CASSEVRGESPGYEQYF. The CDR3 region has the DNA TGCGCCAGCAGTGAGGTACGGGGGGAGTCTCCGGGCTACGAGCAGTACTTC.

This chain's CDR3 is CASSPLPGELNTEAFF. In nucleotides, the CDR3 is TGTGCCAGCAGCCCCCTTCCCGGAGAGTTGAACACTGAAGCTTTCTTT. The V call is TRBV7-9, the J call TRBJ1-1; D is ambiguous. Per germline, CDR1 SEHNR and CDR2 FQNEAQ (reference sequence). The V end lost 5 bases, the J end lost 0 bases, and 16 bases lay between the germline ends. The CDR3 contains 16 residues. The full variable domain, its missing parts supplied by reference TRBV7-9 and TRBJ1-1, is DTGVSQNPRHKITKRGQNVTFRCDPISEHNRLYWYRQTLGQGPEFLTYFQNEAQLEKSRLLSDRFSAERPKGSFSTLEIQRTEQGDSAMYLCASSPLPGELNTEAFFGQGTRLTVV.

The genes are TRBV7-2 and TRBJ2-3; D unresolved. The V and J ends lost 1 base and 7 bases respectively, with 9 bases between them. Germline V CDR1 and CDR2: SGHTA, FQGNSA. The CDR3 length is 13 residues. The CDR3 loop is CASSLVVRNTQYF. CDR3 DNA: TGTGCCAGCAGCTTAGTTGTAAGGAATACGCAGTATTTT.

The chain combines TRBV6-5 with TRBJ2-5, with D perhaps matching TRBD2 (5 bases). This CDR3 spans 14 amino acids. V was clipped by 3 bases and J by 2 bases, with 10 bases between them. Germline V lookup: CDR1 MNHEY, CDR2 SVGAGI. CDR3 sequence reads: CASSYTRAQETQYF. The CDR3 coding sequence is TGTGCCAGCAGTTATACTAGAGCGCAAGAGACCCAGTACTTC.

The chain recombines TRBV4-2 with TRBJ2-1, with a tentative D call TRBD2 (6 bases). The CDR3 runs 17 residues. Trimming stripped 6 bases from V and 0 bases from J, with 18 bases between. From germline, CDR1 is LGHNA and CDR2 YNFKEQ. The DNA for the CDR3 is TGTGCCAGCAGTTCAATTTCCGGGGGTAGCTCCTACAATGAGCAGTTCTTC. Translating it yields CASSSISGGSSYNEQFF.

The rearrangement joins TRBV5-5 to TRBJ1-2; D is possibly TRBD1 (6 bases). The CDR3 has 13 amino acids. Deletions cut 3 bases from V and 8 bases from J, with 14 bases between. Germline V gene data show CDR1 as SGHKS and CDR2 as YYEKEE (reference sequence). CDR3 in DNA: TGTGCCAGCAGCTCATCAGGGGTTTGGGGCTACACCTTC. Translating it yields CASSSSGVWGYTF.

The rearrangement joins TRBV28 to TRBJ1-1; D not certain. From germline, CDR1 is MDHEN and CDR2 SYDVKM. V lost 11 bases, J lost 6 bases, and 13 bases lay in between. This CDR3 comprises 11 residues. CDR3 nucleotides: TGTGCCTGTAAACGGGTCGCTGAAGCTTTCTTT. Protein sequence: CACKRVAEAFF.

This clone turned up a few times. V gene TRBV30 combines with J gene TRBJ1-1, with 9 bases identical to TRBD1. This CDR3 has 16 amino acids. Germline assignment: CDR1 GTSNPN and CDR2 SVGIG (reference sequence). V dropped 3 bases and J dropped 6; count of bases not matched to a gene: 14. The CDR3 here is CAWRDFRDRAESEAFF. The CDR3 DNA sequence: TGTGCCTGGAGAGATTTCCGGGACAGGGCAGAGTCTGAAGCTTTCTTT. The variable domain in full, with the rest retrieved from reference TRBV30 and TRBJ1-1, is SQTIHQWPATLVQPVGSPLSLECTVEGTSNPNLYWYRQAAGRGLQLLFYSVGIGQISSEVPQNLSASRPQDRQFILSSKKLLLSDSGFYLCAWRDFRDRAESEAFFGQGTRLTVV.